One sample yielded the 16 T cell receptor beta chains listed below, sequenced in a study of cytomegalovirus exposure and HLA in healthy donors. The primer mix had 60 Vbeta and 13 Jbeta primers. Generated by immunoSEQ multiplex PCR, the TCRdb table keeps only in-frame clones and is missing some. The repertoire consists of approximately 300,000 clones, with 80% occurring once and the leading ten covering about 0.28%. The sequenced material came from PBMCs. Source of these receptors: a girl aged 2 to 9 in good health and CMV-seronegative.

The J gene is TRBJ1-1, the V gene TRBV5-6; 7 nucleotides align to TRBD1. CDR3 length equals 14 residues. From germline, CDR1 is SGHDT and CDR2 YYEEEE. V trimming: 3 bases; J trimming: 2 bases; junction bases outside the gene matches: 4. CDR3 protein: CASSSRGFNTEAFF. DNA for the CDR3: TGTGCCAGCAGCTCCAGGGGGTTTAACACTGAAGCTTTCTTT.

This sequence joins TRBV6-1 and TRBJ2-5; 7 bases align to TRBD1. Germline lookup yields CDR1 MNHNS and CDR2 SASEGT. The CDR3 totals 16 residues. Trimming cost V 0 bases and J 11 bases; bases outside gene matches: 15. CDR3 region: CASSEALRDRVGGQYF. The DNA for the CDR3 is TGTGCCAGCAGTGAAGCGCTTAGAGACAGGGTCGGCGGGCAGTACTTC.

The J gene is TRBJ2-5, the V gene TRBV15, with 8 bases lining up with TRBD2. Unmatched junction bases numbered 8, after V lost 3 bases and J lost 5 bases. Germline V gives CDR1 LNHNV, CDR2 YYDKDF (reference sequence). The CDR3 runs to 15 residues. DNA of the CDR3: TGTGCCACCAGCAGGGAAGCGGGGGTTTGGGAGACCCAGTACTTC. This codes for CATSREAGVWETQYF.

The rearrangement uses TRBV6-6 and TRBJ1-1; D is perhaps TRBD1 (5 bases). Trimming cost V 6 bases and J 4 bases, with 15 bases left between them. CDR1 and CDR2 (germline): MNHNY, SVGAGI (reference sequence). The CDR3 has 14 residues. The CDR3: CASRTDDRSTEAFF. CDR3 DNA sequence: TGTGCCAGCAGAACCGACGACAGATCCACTGAAGCTTTCTTT.

The V and J genes are TRBV28 and TRBJ2-7; TRBD2 might be the D (5 bases). V lost 5 bases to trimming and J lost 1 base, with 15 bases between them. The germline gives CDR1 MDHEN, CDR2 SYDVKM. The CDR3 loop spans 15 amino acids. The CDR3 region has the DNA TGTGCCAGCAGTCCTTGGACGGGAATATCCTACGAGCAGTACTTC. This sequence encodes CASSPWTGISYEQYF.

The gene calls are TRBV19 and TRBJ2-5, with D tentatively TRBD2 (5 bases). CDR1 is LNHDA, CDR2 SQIVND, per germline (reference sequence). The CDR3 runs to 14 residues. V lost 4 bases and J lost 11, with 20 bases in between. CDR3 DNA sequence: TGTGCCAGTAGTAATCGAGACCCCGGGGTCGGGCAGTACTTC. Protein sequence: CASSNRDPGVGQYF.

This clone has only a few counts. V is TRBV19 and J is TRBJ2-1; 10 bases fit TRBD2. The CDR3 has 15 residues. CDR1 is LNHDA, CDR2 SQIVND, per germline (reference sequence). Losses at the gene ends were 6 bases for V and 4 bases for J; bases not matched to a gene: 6. Here the CDR3 reads CASSPLAGDYNEQFF. CDR3 coding DNA: TGTGCCAGTAGCCCCCTAGCGGGGGATTACAATGAGCAGTTCTTC.

The chain recombines TRBV28 with TRBJ1-2; D is possibly TRBD1 (6 bases). The CDR3 length is 12 residues. CDR1 is MDHEN and CDR2 is SYDVKM in the germline V gene. Trimming removed 8 bases from V and 3 bases from J, with 10 bases in between. CDR3 amino acids: CASYRDDYGYTF. The DNA of the CDR3 is TGTGCCAGCTACAGGGACGACTATGGCTACACCTTC.

The J gene is TRBJ2-2, the V gene TRBV6-1; D is perhaps TRBD1 (5 bases). The CDR3 contains 14 residues. Germline CDR1 reads MNHNS; CDR2 reads SASEGT. Trimming pared 2 bases from V and 4 bases from J, leaving 8 bases between. In nucleotides, the CDR3 is TGTGCCAGCAGTGAACAGGGAAGCACCGGGGAGCTGTTTTTT. It encodes CASSEQGSTGELFF.

V gene TRBV21-1 combines with J gene TRBJ2-2; TRBD2 is the table's D call, not checked against the DNA. TRBV21-1 counts as a pseudogene. This CDR3 is 17 amino acids long. The CDR3 DNA is TGTGCCAGCAGCAAAGAAACTCGCGGGAGCCCCGTCGGGGAGCTGTTTTTT. It codes for CASSKETRGSPVGELFF.

The chain combines TRBV28 with TRBJ1-4, with TRBD1 as a possible D gene (5 bases). The CDR3 runs 13 residues. V was shortened by 10 bases and J by 8 bases, with 17 bases between the two germline ends. The germline V gene encodes CDR1 MDHEN and CDR2 SYDVKM. CDR3 residues: CAIKGGVWEKLFF. CDR3 nucleotides: TGTGCCATCAAAGGAGGGGTCTGGGAAAAACTGTTTTTT.

The V gene is TRBV7-6, the J gene TRBJ2-2; 14 bases are shared with TRBD2. Per the germline V gene, CDR1 is SGHVS and CDR2 is FNYEAQ. Unmatched junction bases numbered 8, after V lost 5 bases and J lost 0 bases. CDR3 length: 19 amino acids. The CDR3 region has the DNA TGTGCCAGCAGCCCCGGACTAGCGGGAGGAAGAACGAACACCGGGGAGCTGTTTTTT. Translation: CASSPGLAGGRTNTGELFF.

The genes are TRBV27 and TRBJ1-5, with D possibly being TRBD1 (5 bases). CDR1 MNHEY and CDR2 SMNVEV come from the germline V gene (reference sequence). Trimming pared 3 bases from V and 4 bases from J, leaving 10 bases between. This CDR3 spans 14 amino acids. The CDR3 region has the DNA TGTGCCAGCAGTTTTACAGGCTTGAATCAGCCCCAGCATTTT. Translated: CASSFTGLNQPQHF.

J is TRBJ1-1 and V is TRBV28; 9 bases agree with TRBD1. This CDR3 spans 15 amino acids. The J segment lost 3 bases and the V segment lost 5 bases, leaving 7 bases of the junction unmatched. In germline, CDR1 is MDHEN, CDR2 SYDVKM. This CDR3 reads CASSPLGTGHTEAFF. The DNA of the CDR3 is TGTGCCAGCAGTCCGCTAGGGACAGGGCACACTGAAGCTTTCTTT.

This sequence joins TRBV7-3 and TRBJ2-7; TRBD2 matches 12 bases. Germline values: CDR1 SGHTA, CDR2 FQGTGA. V lost 2 bases and J lost 7; bases outside the gene matches: 3. The CDR3 runs 14 residues. This CDR3 reads CASSLGLAGSEQYF. The DNA for the CDR3 is TGTGCCAGCAGCTTAGGACTAGCGGGGAGTGAGCAGTACTTC.

This clone showed up just once. The J gene is TRBJ2-7, the V gene TRBV6-5, with unresolved D. Between the trimmed V and J ends, which lost 5 bases and 3 bases, there was a span of 8 bases. Germline V gene lookup returns CDR1 MNHEY and CDR2 SVGAGI. The CDR3 length is 12 residues. The CDR3 DNA reads as TGTGCCAGCAGTGCCTCCAGCTACGAGCAGTACTTC. Its translation is CASSASSYEQYF.